Sequencing of this TCR beta chain was carried out in a study of blood T cell repertoires in COVID-19. Study in general: Sites across the United States, Italy and Spain contributed samples from acute and convalescent COVID-19. PBMCs, B-cell-depleted T cells, or T cells were the source of the cDNA or gDNA that made up the material.

As handled by the study authors: How many nucleated cells were present was estimated from reference gene primer amplification. Assay used: immunoSEQ multiplex PCR; TCRdb lists only in-frame clones, some missing. The DNA gave D and trimming, while V, J and clone size come from that table. This table holds 150,000 to 200,000 clones, around 84% found once. Germline V gene lookup returns CDR1 KGHSH and CDR2 LQKENI. This CDR3 region has 13 residues. V shed 2 bases and J shed 7 bases, with 6 bases lying between them. The V call is TRBV18, the J call TRBJ1-6; D is uncertain. The TCR was taken from a woman aged 65 to 85 with COVID-19, enrolled during active disease. Sequencing input: peripheral blood. The DNA of the CDR3 is TGTGCCAGCTCACCAAGGGAGAATTCACCCCTCCACTTT. As protein: CASSPRENSPLHF.